These T cell receptor beta chains were read from a single sample in a study of blood T cell repertoires in COVID-19. The assay was immunoSEQ multiplex PCR, and TCRdb's table has in-frame clones only and misses some. The sample holds 80,000 to 100,000 clones; approximately 84% are singletons and the top ten take nearly 4.5%. Sequencing was carried out using peripheral blood. Receptor source: a man aged 60 to 75 with acute or convalescent COVID-19. CDR3s include the opening cysteine and the closing phenylalanine or tryptophan. Fields, in order: V gene, D gene, clone size, J gene, CDR3 DNA, CDR3 protein. A D gene is named only where the DNA matches it firmly. Expanded clones are given a class, and other clones once, few, many or no size at all.

V: TRBV29-1
D: TRBD2
size: many
J: TRBJ2-7
DNA: TGCAGCGTTTGGGAGGGAGACGAGCAGTACTTC
CDR3: CSVWEGDEQYF

V: TRBV7-2
D: TRBD2
size: once
J: TRBJ2-3
DNA: TGTGCCAGCAGCTTAGCTAGCGGGAGTGGGGATACGCAGTATTTT
CDR3: CASSLASGSGDTQYF

V: TRBV7-2
D: TRBD1
size: few
J: TRBJ1-6
DNA: TGTGCCAGCAGCCCGGGGACAGGGGCGCTCCTTTATTCACCCCTCCACTTT
CDR3: CASSPGTGALLYSPLHF

V: TRBV27
D: TRBD1
size: -
J: TRBJ2-7
DNA: TGTGCCAGCAGTCCTACCGGGACAGGGGTCGAGCAGTACTTC
CDR3: CASSPTGTGVEQYF

V: TRBV9
D: -
size: -
J: TRBJ1-2
DNA: TGTGCCAGCAGCGTAGCTACAGGGTCATATGGCTACACCTTC
CDR3: CASSVATGSYGYTF

V: TRBV5-1
D: -
size: -
J: TRBJ1-6
DNA: TGCGCCAGCAGCTTGGAAGGGGTTAGGTCACCCCTCCACTTT
CDR3: CASSLEGVRSPLHF

V: TRBV2
D: -
size: -
J: TRBJ1-1
DNA: TGTGCCAGCAGAGCTCAGGCGAACACTGAAGCTTTCTTT
CDR3: CASRAQANTEAFF

V: TRBV9
D: -
size: -
J: TRBJ2-3
DNA: TGTGCCAGCAGCGAGTCGTGGGCTCTCACAGATACGCAGTATTTT
CDR3: CASSESWALTDTQYF

V: TRBV6-5
D: -
size: -
J: TRBJ1-4
DNA: TGTGCCAGCAGTTACTCTGCAGGGATAACTAATGAAAAACTGTTTTTT
CDR3: CASSYSAGITNEKLFF

V: TRBV7-2
D: TRBD1
size: -
J: TRBJ2-2
DNA: TGTGCCAGCAGCTTAAGGGGGCAGAACACCGGGGAGCTGTTTTTT
CDR3: CASSLRGQNTGELFF

V: TRBV2
D: TRBD1
size: -
J: TRBJ1-6
DNA: TGTGCCAGCACTGGACAGGGTGGAAATTCACCCCTCCACTTT
CDR3: CASTGQGGNSPLHF

V: TRBV7-2
D: -
size: -
J: TRBJ2-1
DNA: TGTGCCAGCAGCTTAGGGGCAGGGGTCTCCTACAATGAGCAGTTCTTC
CDR3: CASSLGAGVSYNEQFF

V: TRBV6-6
D: TRBD1
size: -
J: TRBJ1-2
DNA: TGTGCCAGCAGTACACAGGGGGAGGGCTACACCTTC
CDR3: CASSTQGEGYTF

V: TRBV4-2
D: TRBD1
size: -
J: TRBJ2-7
DNA: TGTGCCAGCAGCCACCGGGACAGCTCCTACGAGCAGTACTTC
CDR3: CASSHRDSSYEQYF

V: TRBV7-6
D: -
size: -
J: TRBJ1-2
DNA: TGTGCCAGCAGCCCGACATCGGTCTCTGGCTACACCTTC
CDR3: CASSPTSVSGYTF

V: TRBV4-1
D: -
size: -
J: TRBJ1-6
DNA: TGCGCCAGCAGCCGAGGGGGGGGGATTCGGGATAATTCACCCCTCCACTTT
CDR3: CASSRGGGIRDNSPLHF